This TCR beta chain was obtained from a study of graft-versus-host responses after intestinal transplantation. The method was immunoSEQ multiplex PCR; TCRdb's version includes in-frame clones alone and lacks a portion of them. Here the sample spans about 98,000 clones, more than 75% being singletons. The germline CDR1 and CDR2 sequences are LGHNA and YSLEER. The ends lost 5 bases at V and 0 bases at J; junction bases unmatched: 7. CDR3 length: 17 amino acids. The input for sequencing was PBMCs, taken 255 days after intestinal transplant. The receptor was isolated from a human patient who received an intestinal transplant, so some T cells may come from the graft donor. The chain has TRBV4-3 and TRBJ1-4; TRBD1 aligns across 9 bases. In nucleotides, the CDR3 is TGCGCCAGCAGCACGGGACAGGGCCAGCCAACTAATGAAAAACTGTTTTTT. Translated: CASSTGQGQPTNEKLFF.